What follows are 2 T cell receptor beta chains derived from one specimen sequenced in a study of blood T cell repertoires in COVID-19. Produced via immunoSEQ multiplex PCR; TCRdb's table is partial and in-frame only. The sample lists about 670,000 clones, around 90% seen once, with over 0.2% in the top ten. Sequences were obtained from peripheral blood. All receptors derive from a young woman with acute or convalescent COVID-19.

V usage is TRBV19 and J usage is TRBJ1-6; no firm D call. Germline values: CDR1 LNHDA, CDR2 SQIVND (reference sequence). V was cut by 3 bases and J by 7 bases, with 7 bases left in between. The CDR3 length is 13 residues. This CDR3 reads CASSIRENSPLHF. The CDR3 nucleotides read TGTGCCAGTAGTATCCGAGAGAATTCACCCCTCCACTTT.

The chain carries TRBV24-1 and TRBJ1-2; TRBD1 matches at 9 bases. Germline values: CDR1 KGHDR, CDR2 SFDVKD. The CDR3 loop spans 13 amino acids. V was pared by 10 bases and J by 2 bases, with 4 bases of the junction left unmatched. CDR3 in amino acids: CATEDRGNYGYTF. Written as DNA, the CDR3 is TGTGCCACTGAGGACAGGGGAAACTATGGCTACACCTTC.